This passage covers 22 T cell receptor beta chains from one sample sequenced in a study of Graves' ophthalmopathy and Graves' hyperthyroidism. Amplified TCR beta CDR3 regions were obtained using RNA transcripts as template. HTBI-primed RT-PCR formed the first round, and a multiplex PCR formed the second. TCRdb reprocessed the multiplex PCR reads with MiXCR, giving one entry per CDR3 protein. The data show about 590,000 distinct CDR3 sequences, about 35% seen once. The material sequenced was peripheral blood or thyroid tissue (not recorded which). The receptors come from an adult man with Graves' hyperthyroidism.

This clonotype was observed at least ten times. This rearrangement joins TRBV29-1 to TRBJ1-1, with 7 positions matching TRBD1. V dropped 5 bases and J dropped 1; count of bases not matched to a gene: 7. The germline V gene encodes CDR1 SQVTM and CDR2 ANQGSEA. The CDR3 is 14 residues long. CDR3 amino acids: CSVLQGSGNTEAFF. The CDR3 DNA sequence: TGCAGCGTTCTACAGGGGTCGGGGAACACTGAAGCTTTCTTT.

This clonotype was counted only a few times. Relative to the germline gene, one junction end is altered; a read error may explain this. This sequence joins TRBV7-2 and TRBJ2-7, with TRBD1 matching 10 bases. The CDR3 length is 16 residues. From germline, CDR1 is SGHTA and CDR2 FQGNSA. CDR3 bases: TGTGCCAGCAGTTTAGTCCGACAGGGGGCGAGGTACGAGCAGTACTTC. Translation: CASSLVRQGARYEQYF. Combining the CDR3 with reference TRBV7-2 and TRBJ2-7 gives the whole variable domain GAGVSQSPSNKVTEKGKDVELRCDPISGHTALYWYRQSLGQGLEFLIYFQGNSAPDKSGLPSDRFSAERTGGSVSTLTIQRTQQEDSAVYLCASSLVRQGARYEQYFGPGTRLTVT.

The sample holds many counts of this clonotype. CDR3: CASSLTQDSGNTIYF. The CDR3 bases are TGTGCCAGCAGCTTAACCCAGGACTCTGGAAACACCATATATTTT. The V gene is TRBV7-2, the J gene TRBJ1-3; D not resolved. The germline V gene has CDR1 SGHTA and CDR2 FQGNSA. Trimming took off 2 bases at V and 0 bases at J, with 8 bases between the two ends. The CDR3 is made up of 15 amino acids.

V gene TRBV7-3 combines with J gene TRBJ2-5; 10 nucleotides match TRBD1. After removal of 8 bases from V and 5 bases from J, the junction contained 14 bases not matched to a gene. CDR3 length: 16 residues. Germline V lookup: CDR1 SGHTA, CDR2 FQGTGA. As DNA, the CDR3 is TGTGCCAGCTCACCCGTGACAGGGGGCGCAGGGGAGACCCAGTACTTC. Protein sequence: CASSPVTGGAGETQYF.

In its sample, this clonotype was seen many times. The rearrangement joins TRBV7-2 to TRBJ2-7; TRBD1 or TRBD2 may be the D gene (6 bases each). Deletions cut 5 bases from V and 5 bases from J, with 28 bases between. This CDR3 has 18 amino acids. Per the germline V gene, CDR1 is SGHTA and CDR2 is FQGNSA. The CDR3 region has the DNA TGTGCCAGCAGCCAACAAGGGGGGCTGGGCGGAGGCCGCCACGAGCAGTACTTC. Translated: CASSQQGGLGGGRHEQYF.

Of note for this clonotype: A much bigger clone sits one base away, suggesting this may be a read error. J is TRBJ2-7 and V is TRBV29-1, with 8 positions matching TRBD2. V lost 1 base to trimming and J lost 3 bases; unmatched junction nucleotides: 2. The CDR3 has 13 residues. Germline V gives CDR1 SQVTM, CDR2 ANQGSEA. The CDR3, as DNA: TGCAGCGTTGAAGGTAGCGGGATCTACGAGCAGTACTTC. Residues: CSVEGSGIYEQYF.

The chain carries TRBV7-3 and TRBJ2-7; 7 bases are shared with TRBD1. Germline CDR1 reads SGHTA; CDR2 reads FQGTGA. V shed 0 bases and J 0 bases; nucleotides not matched to a gene: 2. This CDR3 has 15 residues. CDR3: CASSLTAGGSYEQYF. The CDR3, as DNA: TGTGCCAGCAGCTTAACGGCAGGGGGCTCCTACGAGCAGTACTTC.

This clonotype showed up many times. The chain has TRBV2 and TRBJ1-5, with D uncertain. The CDR3 has 15 amino acids. The germline gives CDR1 SNHLY, CDR2 FYNNEI. Trimming stripped 0 bases from V and 4 bases from J, with 10 bases between. Here the CDR3 reads CASSEARAGNQPQHF. The CDR3 nucleotides read TGTGCCAGCAGTGAAGCCCGGGCCGGAAATCAGCCCCAGCATTTT.

CDR3 coding DNA: TGTGCCATCAGTGAGTGGGAAGCAACCACAGATACGCAGTATTTT. The encoded protein is CAISEWEATTDTQYF. The V call is TRBV10-3, the J call TRBJ2-3; D not certain. CDR1 is ENHRY, CDR2 SYGVKD, per germline. This CDR3 comprises 15 residues. V was trimmed by 1 base and J by 2 bases, leaving 10 bases between them.

The genes are TRBV4-1 and TRBJ2-7, with a weak D call TRBD1 (6 bases). The CDR3 spans 14 residues. Deletions cut 1 base from V and 3 bases from J, with 10 bases between. Per germline, CDR1 MGHRA and CDR2 YSYEKL. The CDR3 loop reads CASSQVSGVYEQYF. CDR3 in DNA: TGCGCCAGCAGCCAAGTATCAGGGGTCTACGAGCAGTACTTC.

This clonotype was seen a few times. This sequence joins TRBV6-6 and TRBJ2-7; 9 nucleotides match TRBD1. The CDR3 has 16 amino acids. V trimming: 0 bases; J trimming: 1 base; junction bases outside the gene matches: 4. Germline loops: CDR1 MNHNY, CDR2 SVGAGI (reference sequence). CDR3 sequence (DNA): TGTGCCAGCAGTTACTCGGGACAGGGAAAATCCTACGAGCAGTACTTC. This codes for CASSYSGQGKSYEQYF.

This chain connects TRBV20-1 to TRBJ2-5; 9 nucleotides agree with TRBD1. CDR3 length equals 16 residues. With V trimmed by 0 bases and J by 9 bases, 14 bases remained unmatched. Germline-derived CDR1 and CDR2 are DFQATT and SNEGSKA (reference sequence). This CDR3 reads CSAREDRGGSNQPQYF. The CDR3 DNA is TGCAGTGCTAGAGAGGACAGGGGTGGAAGCAATCAGCCCCAGTACTTC.

Of note for this clonotype: One end of the junction varies from germline; a read error may be responsible. V is TRBV29-1 and J is TRBJ2-7; D unclear. The J call may not be correct, given that the DNA end is closer to TRBJ2-1. Germline V lookup: CDR1 SQVTM, CDR2 ANQGSEA. There are 12 residues in the CDR3. The CDR3 protein is CSDEGVGVEQFF. The CDR3 DNA reads as TGCAGCGATGAAGGCGTTGGTGTTGAGCAGTTCTTC.

This clonotype was seen many times. The rearrangement joins TRBV7-9 to TRBJ1-4; 7 bases fit TRBD1. The CDR3 has 13 residues. The V gene's germline CDR1 is SEHNR and CDR2 FQNEAQ (reference sequence). Trimming took 7 bases from V and 5 from J; bases not matched to a gene: 4. The CDR3: CASKGQLNEKLFF. The CDR3 DNA follows: TGTGCCAGCAAGGGACAGCTGAATGAAAAACTGTTTTTT. Full variable domain (rest looked up from reference TRBV7-9 and TRBJ1-4): DTGVSQNPRHKITKRGQNVTFRCDPISEHNRLYWYRQTLGQGPEFLTYFQNEAQLEKSRLLSDRFSAERPKGSFSTLEIQRTEQGDSAMYLCASKGQLNEKLFFGSGTQLSVL.

The gene calls are TRBV7-9 and TRBJ2-7; the match to TRBD1 covers 10 bases. The germline V gene encodes CDR1 SEHNR and CDR2 FQNEAQ (reference sequence). CDR3 length equals 15 residues. V was pared by 6 bases and J by 2 bases, with 7 bases of the junction left unmatched. The CDR3 loop reads CASRSTGTGAYEQYF. The CDR3 DNA is TGTGCCAGCAGGTCTACCGGGACAGGGGCCTACGAGCAGTACTTC.

This chain uses TRBV19 with TRBJ1-6, with D tentatively TRBD1 (6 bases). From germline, CDR1 is LNHDA and CDR2 SQIVND (reference sequence). The ends were cut back, 0 bases at V and 6 bases at J, with 15 bases in the middle. CDR3 length equals 17 residues. CDR3 protein: CASSIEGGQNRNSPLHF. Written as DNA, the CDR3 is TGTGCCAGTAGTATAGAAGGAGGACAGAATCGTAATTCACCCCTCCACTTT.

The chain employs TRBV20-1 and TRBJ2-5, with a tentative D call TRBD2 (6 bases). The CDR3 covers 16 residues. V gave up 6 bases and J gave up 0 bases, with 20 bases separating them. The germline CDR1 and CDR2 sequences are DFQATT and SNEGSKA (reference sequence). The chain's CDR3 is CSAMDTRGGDQETQYF. The DNA for the CDR3 is TGCAGTGCCATGGACACCCGGGGCGGGGACCAAGAGACCCAGTACTTC.

V is TRBV5-1 and J is TRBJ1-1; no clear D. V was shortened by 0 bases and J by 1 base, with 7 bases between the two germline ends. This CDR3 region has 14 residues. In germline, CDR1 is SGHRS, CDR2 YFSETQ. The CDR3: CASSLVGWNTEAFF. CDR3 DNA sequence: TGCGCCAGCAGCTTGGTTGGGTGGAACACTGAAGCTTTCTTT.

This clonotype has a count of ten or more. CDR3 nucleotides: TGTGCCAGCAGCTCACCCTCGGGACTAGCGGGAGTGGGAAACGAGCAGTACTTC. This encodes CASSSPSGLAGVGNEQYF. V usage is TRBV11-2 and J usage is TRBJ2-7; 14 positions agree with TRBD2. CDR3 length: 18 amino acids. CDR1 is SGHAT, CDR2 FQNNGV, per germline. Trimming cost V 4 bases and J 5 bases; bases outside gene matches: 13.

Ten or more counts support this clonotype. The chain employs TRBV11-2 and TRBJ1-3; the match to TRBD1 covers 7 bases. Per the germline V gene, CDR1 is SGHAT and CDR2 is FQNNGV. The CDR3 contains 15 residues. V trimming: 5 bases; J trimming: 7 bases; junction bases outside the gene matches: 11. CDR3 amino acids: CASSTDRVGLNTIYF. In DNA form, the CDR3 reads TGTGCCAGCAGCACCGACAGGGTGGGATTGAACACCATATATTTT. Variable domain in full (rest from reference TRBV11-2 and TRBJ1-3): EAGVAQSPRYKIIEKRQSVAFWCNPISGHATLYWYQQILGQGPKLLIQFQNNGVVDDSQLPKDRFSAERLKGVDSTLKIQPAKLEDSAVYLCASSTDRVGLNTIYFGEGSWLTVV.

A remark on this clonotype: Lacking the conserved final phenylalanine or tryptophan, this CDR3 likely reflects a read error. The chain is built from TRBV6-2 or TRBV6-3 and TRBJ1-5; possible D gene TRBD1, 5 bases. This CDR3 spans 14 amino acids. V lost 7 bases, J lost 4 bases, and 14 bases lay in between. CDR1 and CDR2 (germline): MNHEY, SVGEGT. CDR3 loop: CASTDSFYNQPQHL. The DNA for the CDR3 is TGTGCCAGCACCGACAGTTTTTATAATCAGCCCCAGCATCTT.

The rearrangement joins TRBV30 to TRBJ2-7; D assignment may be TRBD1 or TRBD2 (5 bases each). Germline V gene sequence: CDR1 GTSNPN, CDR2 SVGIG (reference sequence). With 4 bases removed from V and 3 bases from J, the gap between germline ends came to 16 bases. This CDR3 has 14 residues. CDR3 DNA: TGTGCCTGGACAGGTTGGGACGGAATCTACGAGCAGTACTTC. Amino acids: CAWTGWDGIYEQYF.